The text below deals with one TCR beta chain. The sample belongs to a study of CD8+ T cells in alopecia areata. Study-wide background: People stayed on tofacitinib for 6 to 18 months, then stopped the drug for 6 months.

This CDR3 has 11 residues. Germline V CDR1 and CDR2: MNHNS, SASEGT. V was cut by 8 bases and J by 4 bases, with 9 bases left in between. Sequencing templates came from extracted RNA that was reverse transcribed into cDNA. Assay: immunoSEQ multiplex PCR; the TCRdb copy retains only in-frame clones and omits some. The sample includes around 180,000 clones, roughly 66% of them seen just once. Treatment indicated: oral pan-JAK inhibitor, 5-10 mg twice daily. It was from alopecia areata patients that lesional scalp punch biopsies and peripheral blood were collected. Sequences were derived from CD4+ T cells sorted from blood, sampled at week 24, from a patient treated with tofacitinib. The chain has TRBV6-1 and TRBJ2-7; D uncertain. This TCR derives from a human donor with alopecia areata. The DNA for the CDR3 is TGTGCCAGCTCGGACGGTTACGAGCAGTACTTC. Protein sequence: CASSDGYEQYF.